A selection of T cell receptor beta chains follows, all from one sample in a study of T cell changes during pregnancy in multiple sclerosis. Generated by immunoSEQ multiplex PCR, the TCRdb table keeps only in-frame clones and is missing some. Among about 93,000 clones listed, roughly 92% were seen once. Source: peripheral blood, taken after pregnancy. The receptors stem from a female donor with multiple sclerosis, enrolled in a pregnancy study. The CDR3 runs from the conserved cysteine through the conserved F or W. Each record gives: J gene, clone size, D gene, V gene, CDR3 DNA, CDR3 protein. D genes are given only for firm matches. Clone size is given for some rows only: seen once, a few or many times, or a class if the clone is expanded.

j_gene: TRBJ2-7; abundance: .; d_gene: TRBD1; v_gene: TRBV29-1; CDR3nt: TGCAGCGTCAGACCGGGACAGGGCGACGAGCAGTACTTC; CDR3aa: CSVRPGQGDEQYF
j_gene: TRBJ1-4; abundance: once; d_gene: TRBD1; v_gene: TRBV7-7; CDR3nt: TGTGCCAGCAGCCCCGGGACAGGGGCTAATGAAAAACTGTTTTTT; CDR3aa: CASSPGTGANEKLFF
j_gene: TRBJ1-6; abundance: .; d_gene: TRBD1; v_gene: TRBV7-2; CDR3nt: TGTGCCAGCAGCTTGGGACAGAGTTTTTCACCCCTCCACTTT; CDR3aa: CASSLGQSFSPLHF
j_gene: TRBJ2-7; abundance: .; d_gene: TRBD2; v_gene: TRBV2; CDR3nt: TGTGCCAGCATTCCGCGGGGGGACTCCGGTTCCTACGAGCAGTACTTC; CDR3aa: CASIPRGDSGSYEQYF
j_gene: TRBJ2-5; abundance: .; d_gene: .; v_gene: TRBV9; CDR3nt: TGTGCCAGCAGCGTCACGGGTGCCCTACTCCAAGAGACCCAGTACTTC; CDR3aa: CASSVTGALLQETQYF
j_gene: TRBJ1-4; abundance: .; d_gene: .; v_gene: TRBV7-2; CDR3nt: TGTGCCAGCAGCGAGAACAGCGAAAAACTGTTTTTT; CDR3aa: CASSENSEKLFF
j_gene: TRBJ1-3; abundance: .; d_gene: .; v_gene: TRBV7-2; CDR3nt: TGTGCCAGCAGCCGCACGGGGGGAGGAAACACCATATATTTT; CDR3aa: CASSRTGGGNTIYF
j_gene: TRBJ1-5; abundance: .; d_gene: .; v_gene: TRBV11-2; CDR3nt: TGTGCCAGCAGCTTAGATACCCGGCAGCCCCAGCATTTT; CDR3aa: CASSLDTRQPQHF
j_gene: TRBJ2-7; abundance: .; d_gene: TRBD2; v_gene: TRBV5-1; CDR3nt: TGCGCCAGCAGCTCGGGAGGAGGAAGGTACTTC; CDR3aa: CASSSGGGRYF
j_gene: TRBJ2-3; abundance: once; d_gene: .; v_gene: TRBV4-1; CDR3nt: TGCGCCAGCAGCCAAGATGTTCCGAGTCCGGGAGATACGCAGTATTTT; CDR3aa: CASSQDVPSPGDTQYF
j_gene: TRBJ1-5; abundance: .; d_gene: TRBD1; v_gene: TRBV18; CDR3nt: TGTGCCAGCTCACGGCCCCAAACAGGGGGCTCGGGGCCCCAGCATTTT; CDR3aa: CASSRPQTGGSGPQHF
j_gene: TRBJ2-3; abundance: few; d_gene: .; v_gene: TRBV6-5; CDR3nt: TGTGCCAGCAGTTATCGAGATACGCAGTATTTT; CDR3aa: CASSYRDTQYF
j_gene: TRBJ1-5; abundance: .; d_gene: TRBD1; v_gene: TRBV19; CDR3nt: TGTGCCAGTAGTATGAGGGGCGACAGGGGAGGTAGTCAGCCCCAGCATTTT; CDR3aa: CASSMRGDRGGSQPQHF
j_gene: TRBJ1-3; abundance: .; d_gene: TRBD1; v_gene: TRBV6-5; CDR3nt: TGTGCCAGCAGTTACTCGACAGGGAGAAGAAACACCATATATTTT; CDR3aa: CASSYSTGRRNTIYF
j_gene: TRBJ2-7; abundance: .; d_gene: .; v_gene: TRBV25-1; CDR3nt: TGTGCCAGCAGTGAGGGCAGGGGCGCGCAGTACTTC; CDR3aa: CASSEGRGAQYF
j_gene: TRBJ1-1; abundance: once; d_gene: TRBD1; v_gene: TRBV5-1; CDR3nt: TGCGCCAGCAGCTTGTCCGGGACAGGCCTGAACACTGAAGCTTTCTTT; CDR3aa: CASSLSGTGLNTEAFF
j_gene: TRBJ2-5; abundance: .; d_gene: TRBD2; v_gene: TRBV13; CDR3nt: TGTGCCAGCAGCTCGGGACTAGCGGGGGTTGAGACCCAGTACTTC; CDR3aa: CASSSGLAGVETQYF
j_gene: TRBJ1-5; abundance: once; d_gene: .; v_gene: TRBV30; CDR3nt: TGTGCCTGGAGTCTGGGGGAGGGCACCCCCCAGCATTTT; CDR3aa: CAWSLGEGTPQHF
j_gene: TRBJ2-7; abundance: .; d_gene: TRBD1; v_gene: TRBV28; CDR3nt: TGTGCCAGCAGTTTGGGACAGGGATACGAGCAGTACTTC; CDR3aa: CASSLGQGYEQYF
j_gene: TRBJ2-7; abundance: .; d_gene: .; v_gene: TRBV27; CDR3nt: TGTGCCAGCAGTTTCAATCCCTATTCGGCCTACGAGCAGTACTTC; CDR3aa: CASSFNPYSAYEQYF
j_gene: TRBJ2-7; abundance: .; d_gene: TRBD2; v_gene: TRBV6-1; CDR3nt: TGTGCCAGCAGTGTAGGGCTAGCGGGAGGGCCTAGCTCCTACGAGCAGTACTTC; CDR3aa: CASSVGLAGGPSSYEQYF
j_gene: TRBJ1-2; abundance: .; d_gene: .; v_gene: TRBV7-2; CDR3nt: TGTGCCAGCAGCTTTTCCACCCAGACTAACTATGGCTACACCTTC; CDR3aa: CASSFSTQTNYGYTF
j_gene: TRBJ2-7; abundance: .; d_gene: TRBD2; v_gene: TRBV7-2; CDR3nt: TGTGCCAGCAGCTTAGTTTTTCGGACTAGCGGTTCCTACGAGCAGTACTTC; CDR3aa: CASSLVFRTSGSYEQYF
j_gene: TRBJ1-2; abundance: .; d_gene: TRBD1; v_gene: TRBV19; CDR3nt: TGTGCCAGTAAAGAGGGCAGGGGGTTCGGCTACACCTTC; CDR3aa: CASKEGRGFGYTF
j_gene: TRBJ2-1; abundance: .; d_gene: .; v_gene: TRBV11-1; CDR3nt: TGTGCCAGCAGTCCCGACTCGAGCTCCTACAATGAGCAGTTCTTC; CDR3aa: CASSPDSSSYNEQFF
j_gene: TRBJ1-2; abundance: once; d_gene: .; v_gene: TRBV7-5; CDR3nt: TGTGTCAGAAGCTTAGTCGGGGGGAACAGGGCTAACTATGGCTACACCTTC; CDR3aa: CVRSLVGGNRANYGYTF
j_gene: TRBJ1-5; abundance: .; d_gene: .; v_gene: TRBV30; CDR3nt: TGTGCCTCGAACAGGGCTCTAAATCAGCCCCAGCATTTT; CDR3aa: CASNRALNQPQHF
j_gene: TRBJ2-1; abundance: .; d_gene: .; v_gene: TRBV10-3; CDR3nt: TGTGCCATCAGTGAATCAGGTTCACGGGGTCATGAGCAGTTCTTC; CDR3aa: CAISESGSRGHEQFF
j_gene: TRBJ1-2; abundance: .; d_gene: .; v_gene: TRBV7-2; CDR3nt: TGTGCCAGCAGCTTAAGTACAGCTTTGAACTATGGCTACACCTTC; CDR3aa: CASSLSTALNYGYTF
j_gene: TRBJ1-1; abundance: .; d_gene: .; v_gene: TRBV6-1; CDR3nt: TGTGCCAGCAGTGGGACAGACTCCATGAACACTGAAGCTTTCTTT; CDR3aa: CASSGTDSMNTEAFF
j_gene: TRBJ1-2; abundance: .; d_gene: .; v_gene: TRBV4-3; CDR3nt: TGCGCCAGCAGCCAGGAACCATCAGGGGACGGGACTAACTATGGCTACACCTTC; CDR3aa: CASSQEPSGDGTNYGYTF
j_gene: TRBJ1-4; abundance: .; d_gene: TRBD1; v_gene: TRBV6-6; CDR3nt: TGTGCCAGCAGTTACCCGCCCGGGACAGGGTCTGAAAAACTGTTTTTT; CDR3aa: CASSYPPGTGSEKLFF
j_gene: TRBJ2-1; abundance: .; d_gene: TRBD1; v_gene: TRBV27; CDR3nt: TGTGCCAGCAGTCAACGACAGGGTTGGCAGTTCTTC; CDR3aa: CASSQRQGWQFF
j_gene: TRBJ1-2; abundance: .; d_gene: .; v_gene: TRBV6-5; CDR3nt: TGTGCCAGCACCCAGGACAGAGACTATGGCTACACCTTC; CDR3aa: CASTQDRDYGYTF
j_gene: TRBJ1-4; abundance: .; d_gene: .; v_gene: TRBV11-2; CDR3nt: TGTGCCAGCAGCTTAGCAGCGGAAAATGAAAAACTGTTTTTT; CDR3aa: CASSLAAENEKLFF
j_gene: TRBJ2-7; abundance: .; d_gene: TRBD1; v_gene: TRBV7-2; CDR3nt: TGTGCCAGCAGCTTAGCGGGACAGACCTACGAGCAGTACTTC; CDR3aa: CASSLAGQTYEQYF
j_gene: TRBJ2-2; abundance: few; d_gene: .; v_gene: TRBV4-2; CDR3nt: TGTGCCAGCAGCCAAGACGGGCGGGAACAGCCCACCGGGGAGCTGTTTTTT; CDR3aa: CASSQDGREQPTGELFF
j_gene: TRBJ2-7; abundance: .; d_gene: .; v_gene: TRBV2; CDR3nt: TGTGCCAGCAGTGAATACTACGAGCAGTACTTC; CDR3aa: CASSEYYEQYF
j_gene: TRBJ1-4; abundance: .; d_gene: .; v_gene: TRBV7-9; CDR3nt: TGTGCCAGCAGCTTAGGGCAGGAGGGAGAAAAACTGTTTTTT; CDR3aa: CASSLGQEGEKLFF
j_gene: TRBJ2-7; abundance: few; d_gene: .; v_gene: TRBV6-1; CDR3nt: TGTGCCAGCAGTGATATTAGTGGCTACGAGCAGTACTTC; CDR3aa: CASSDISGYEQYF
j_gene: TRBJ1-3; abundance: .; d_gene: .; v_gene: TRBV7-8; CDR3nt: TGTGCCAGCAGCTTAGTTGGTCCGAGCTCTGGAAACACCATATATTTT; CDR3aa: CASSLVGPSSGNTIYF
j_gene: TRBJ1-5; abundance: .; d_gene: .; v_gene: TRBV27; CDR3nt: TGTGCCAGCAGTTTAAAGGAGTTTCAGCCCCAGCATTTT; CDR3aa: CASSLKEFQPQHF
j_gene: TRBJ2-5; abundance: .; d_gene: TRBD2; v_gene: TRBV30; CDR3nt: TGTGCCTGGGTACTAGCGGGAGAGTACCAAGAGACCCAGTACTTC; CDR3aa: CAWVLAGEYQETQYF
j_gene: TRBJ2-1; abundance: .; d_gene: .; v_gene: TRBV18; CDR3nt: TGTGCCAGCTCACCTGTCAGGTCGGTATACAATGAGCAGTTCTTC; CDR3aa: CASSPVRSVYNEQFF
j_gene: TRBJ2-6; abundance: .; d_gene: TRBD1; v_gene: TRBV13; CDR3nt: TGTGCCAGCAGCTTAGGGGACAGGGTGCCCGGGGCCAACGTCCTGACTTTC; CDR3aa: CASSLGDRVPGANVLTF
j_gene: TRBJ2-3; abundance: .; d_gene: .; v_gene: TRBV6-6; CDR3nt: TGTGCCAGCAGTGGGGCTGGAGATCCAACAGATACGCAGTATTTT; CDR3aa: CASSGAGDPTDTQYF
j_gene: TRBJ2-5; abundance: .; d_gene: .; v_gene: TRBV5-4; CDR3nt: TGTGCCAGCAGCCAGGGAGAGACCCAGTACTTC; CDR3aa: CASSQGETQYF
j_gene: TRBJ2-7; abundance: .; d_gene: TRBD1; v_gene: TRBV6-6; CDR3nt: TGTGCCAGCAAAGGGACAGGGGGTCTCGAGCAGTACTTC; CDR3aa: CASKGTGGLEQYF
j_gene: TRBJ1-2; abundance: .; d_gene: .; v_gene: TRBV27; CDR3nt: TGTGCCAGCAGTCATCCGGGGGTCGGCTACACCTTC; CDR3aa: CASSHPGVGYTF
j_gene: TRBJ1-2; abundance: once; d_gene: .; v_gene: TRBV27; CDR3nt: TGTGCCAGCAGTTTATTGGGGGGGGCGGTCTATGGCTACACCTTC; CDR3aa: CASSLLGGAVYGYTF
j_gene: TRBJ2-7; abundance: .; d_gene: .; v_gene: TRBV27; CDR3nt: TGTGCCAGCAGGGGCGTGTTCGAGAACGAGCAGTACTTC; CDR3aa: CASRGVFENEQYF